A selection of T cell receptor beta chains follows, all from one sample in a study of T cell changes during pregnancy in multiple sclerosis. Measured with immunoSEQ multiplex PCR; TCRdb has only the in-frame clones, and not every one. The repertoire includes over 30,000 clones, roughly 90% of them detected once, and roughly 3.5% sits in the top ten. The sequences come from CD8+ T cells from peripheral blood mononuclear cells, collected in the third trimester of pregnancy. The receptors originated from a female donor with multiple sclerosis, enrolled in a pregnancy study. The CDR3 runs from the conserved cysteine through the conserved F or W. A D gene is named only where the DNA matches it firmly. Clone size is not always given. Where it is, it says once, few, many or a class for expanded clones.

>TRBV29-1|NA|NA|TRBJ1-2
TGCAGCGTTGAAGATAGAGTTCAGGGGAAGGCGGCTAACTATGGCTACACCTTC
CSVEDRVQGKAANYGYTF
>TRBV27|NA|NA|TRBJ2-4
TGTGCCAGCAGTTTATCAGCAATAGCCAAAAACATTCAGTACTTC
CASSLSAIAKNIQYF
>TRBV5-8|NA|NA|TRBJ2-7
TGTGCCAGCAGCTTCCCAGGAGGGGACGAGCAGTACTTC
CASSFPGGDEQYF
>TRBV7-9|NA|NA|TRBJ2-7
TGTGCCAGCAGCCTTGAGTCCTACGAGCAGTACTTC
CASSLESYEQYF
>TRBV9|TRBD2|NA|TRBJ2-7
TGTGCCAGCAGCTCCCGGGGGGGTAGTCCGGACGAGCAGTACTTC
CASSSRGGSPDEQYF
>TRBV19|NA|NA|TRBJ2-7
TGTGCCAGTAGTGGGCTATCGAGCTCCTACGAGCAGTACTTC
CASSGLSSSYEQYF
>TRBV30|TRBD2|NA|TRBJ2-2
TGTGCCTGGAGTGTACCGGGACTAGTATTAGACGGGGAGCTGTTTTTT
CAWSVPGLVLDGELFF
>TRBV9|NA|NA|TRBJ1-6
TGTGCCAGCAGCGTAGAAGGCGGGGAACGTGGTTCACCCCTCCACTTT
CASSVEGGERGSPLHF
>TRBV9|TRBD2|once|TRBJ2-3
TGTGCCAGCAGCGTCCTAGCGGGGGGTACAGATACGCAGTATTTT
CASSVLAGGTDTQYF
>TRBV4-1|NA|NA|TRBJ2-4
TGCGCCAGCAGCGGCGGGAACATTCAGTACTTC
CASSGGNIQYF
>TRBV9|TRBD2|NA|TRBJ2-3
TGTGCCAGCAGCTTCCCGACTAGCGGGGGGGAGACAGATACGCAGTATTTT
CASSFPTSGGETDTQYF
>TRBV27|NA|NA|TRBJ1-1
TGTGCCAGCACCTACACAGGCGGTGGGACTGAAGCTTTCTTT
CASTYTGGGTEAFF
>TRBV7-9|NA|NA|TRBJ1-4
TGTGCCAGCAGCTTCGTGGACACGAGTGAAAAACTGTTTTTT
CASSFVDTSEKLFF
>TRBV10-3|TRBD1|NA|TRBJ2-2
TGTGCCATCAGTGACTCGGGACAGGACCGAACCGGGGAGCTGTTTTTT
CAISDSGQDRTGELFF
>TRBV30|TRBD1|few|TRBJ1-5
TGTGCCTGCCACCCGGGGACAGGGGTATATCAGCCCCAGCATTTT
CACHPGTGVYQPQHF
>TRBV16|NA|NA|TRBJ2-7
TGTGCCAGCAGCCAATCCGGGATCAGCTCCTACGAGCAGTACTTC
CASSQSGISSYEQYF
>TRBV2|TRBD2|NA|TRBJ2-1
TGTGCCAGCAGTGAAATGGCTAGCGGATCGTACAATGAGCAGTTCTTC
CASSEMASGSYNEQFF
>TRBV9|NA|NA|TRBJ2-1
TGTGCCAGCAGCGCCTCACTAATCCCCGGGGGGCCGAGCTCCTACAATGAGCAGTTCTTC
CASSASLIPGGPSSYNEQFF
>TRBV21-1|NA|NA|TRBJ2-2
TGTGCCAGCAGCACCTTTGAACGGGTATCCGCCGGGGAGCTGTTTTTT
CASSTFERVSAGELFF
>TRBV5-4|TRBD1|NA|TRBJ1-1
TGTGCCAGCAGCTTGGAACAGGGGGCCCCGGGCACTGAAGCTTTCTTT
CASSLEQGAPGTEAFF
>TRBV19|NA|NA|TRBJ1-1
TGTGCCAGTTCGATGGGGGCGAACACTGAAGCTTTCTTT
CASSMGANTEAFF
>TRBV4-3|NA|NA|TRBJ2-7
TGCGCCAGCAGCTCCCCCGGCGAGCAGTACTTC
CASSSPGEQYF
>TRBV15|NA|once|TRBJ2-7
TGTGCCACCAGCCCCCTGCGCGCGATATCCTACGAGCAGTACTTC
CATSPLRAISYEQYF
>TRBV4-2|NA|NA|TRBJ2-7
TGTGCCAGCAGAGGGGACACTTCCTACGAGCAGTACTTC
CASRGDTSYEQYF
>TRBV27|NA|NA|TRBJ1-5
TGTGCCAGCAGTTTGGGCCGCAGGGGCAATCAGCCCCAGCATTTT
CASSLGRRGNQPQHF
>TRBV9|NA|few|TRBJ1-1
TGTGCCAGCACCACTGAATCGGACACTGAAGCTTTCTTT
CASTTESDTEAFF
>TRBV20-1|NA|NA|TRBJ1-2
TGCAGTGCCTTAGACTATGGCTACACCTTC
CSALDYGYTF
>TRBV6-5|NA|NA|TRBJ1-6
TGTGCCAGCAGCGCTAGCTCCTATAATTCACCCCTCCACTTT
CASSASSYNSPLHF
>TRBV9|NA|NA|TRBJ1-2
TGTGCCAGCAGCGTAGCGGTAAAGGCGGCTAACTATGGCTACACCTTC
CASSVAVKAANYGYTF
>TRBV7-9|TRBD1|NA|TRBJ2-3
TGTGCCAGCAGCGCGACAGGGGAGAGCCATACAGATACGCAGTATTTT
CASSATGESHTDTQYF
>TRBV9|NA|NA|TRBJ2-3
TGTGCCAGCAGCGTAGAAGGCGGGGATGGGGCAGATACGCAGTATTTT
CASSVEGGDGADTQYF
>TRBV7-9|TRBD1|NA|TRBJ1-1
TGTGCCAGCAGGCCCAACAGGGGTGGGTCTGAAGCTTTCTTT
CASRPNRGGSEAFF
>TRBV15|NA|NA|TRBJ1-1
TGTGCCACCAGCAGAGATTACAGCCTGAACACTGAAGCTTTCTTT
CATSRDYSLNTEAFF
>TRBV30|NA|NA|TRBJ2-5
TGTGCCTGGAGTAATCTGGGACTCCAAGAGACCCAGTACTTC
CAWSNLGLQETQYF
>TRBV13|NA|NA|TRBJ2-7
TGTGCCAGCAGCTTAGGATCGAGCCCCTACGAGCAGTACTTC
CASSLGSSPYEQYF
>TRBV7-8|NA|NA|TRBJ2-7
TGTGCCAGCAGCCCCCCCATCTACGAGCAGTACTTC
CASSPPIYEQYF
>TRBV10-3|NA|NA|TRBJ1-3
TGTGCCATCCCTGTCGAAGAGGGACTCGGAAACACCATATATTTT
CAIPVEEGLGNTIYF
>TRBV2|NA|NA|TRBJ2-5
TGTGCCAGCAGTCGGTTTACGAATGGAGAGACCCAGTACTTC
CASSRFTNGETQYF
>TRBV7-8|NA|NA|TRBJ1-5
TGTGCCAGCAGCTTAGTAACCAGGTCAATCAATCAGCCCCAGCATTTT
CASSLVTRSINQPQHF